One and the same sample provided the 11 T cell receptor beta chains below, sequenced in a study of cytomegalovirus exposure and HLA in healthy donors. PCR used 60 Vbeta primers and 13 Jbeta primers. Sequencing was performed with immunoSEQ multiplex PCR; in TCRdb, only in-frame clones are kept and a portion is missing. The sample carries 200,000 to 250,000 clones, 78% recorded once. Material: PBMCs. The receptors were gathered from a male donor in good health and CMV-seronegative.

The rearrangement uses TRBV19 and TRBJ2-1; D gene uncertain. Trimming took 5 bases from V and 0 from J, leaving 11 bases between them. CDR3 size: 15 residues. The V gene's germline CDR1 is LNHDA and CDR2 SQIVND (reference sequence). CDR3 loop: CASSPRSISYNEQFF. The DNA of the CDR3 is TGTGCCAGTAGTCCACGGAGTATCTCCTACAATGAGCAGTTCTTC.

This clone was observed a few times. CDR3 loop: CASSEQAGGAYEQYF. In nucleotides, the CDR3 is TGTGCCAGCAGCGAACAGGCAGGGGGAGCCTACGAGCAGTACTTC. The chain uses TRBV6-1 and TRBJ2-7; 7 bases align to TRBD1. The germline gives CDR1 MNHNS, CDR2 SASEGT. CDR3 length equals 15 residues. J gave up 2 bases and V 6 bases, and 10 bases lay outside the gene matches.

The genes are TRBV18 and TRBJ1-4; D might be TRBD1 (5 bases). This CDR3 is 13 amino acids long. Between the trimmed V and J ends, which lost 5 bases and 8 bases, there was a span of 12 bases. Per germline, CDR1 KGHSH and CDR2 LQKENI. DNA for the CDR3: TGTGCCAGCTCAAGGACAAAGGGGGAAAAACTGTTTTTT. Protein product: CASSRTKGEKLFF.

This chain joins TRBV10-2 and TRBJ1-2, with 8 bases aligning to TRBD1. CDR1 and CDR2 from the germline V gene are WSHSY and SAAADI. The ends lost 0 bases at V and 4 bases at J; junction bases unmatched: 7. The CDR3 runs 16 residues. CDR3 sequence: CASSESRQGRSYGYTF. Written as DNA, the CDR3 is TGCGCCAGCAGTGAGTCACGACAGGGGAGAAGCTATGGCTACACCTTC.

V gene TRBV29-1 combines with J gene TRBJ1-5, with D hard to call. The CDR3 consists of 13 residues. In germline, CDR1 is SQVTM, CDR2 ANQGSEA. The V and J ends lost 2 bases and 3 bases respectively, with 8 bases between them. CDR3 in amino acids: CSVEPGFNQPQHF. The CDR3 region has the DNA TGCAGCGTTGAACCGGGGTTCAATCAGCCCCAGCATTTT.

In this sample, this clone turned up once. This chain links TRBV4-1 with TRBJ1-3; TRBD1 agrees at 8 bases. Per the germline V gene, CDR1 is MGHRA and CDR2 is YSYEKL. The CDR3 runs 19 residues. J was trimmed by 3 bases and V by 1 base; bases with no gene match: 14. The CDR3 protein is CASSQGGGRGQWSGNTIYF. The CDR3 nucleotides read TGCGCCAGCAGCCAAGGGGGAGGCAGGGGGCAATGGAGTGGAAACACCATATATTTT.

A remark on this clone: At one end the junction does not follow the germline gene, possibly because of a read error. DNA of the CDR3: TGTGCTAGCAGCTTATCGACAGGGGGCTGGGCACAAGAGACCCAGTACTTC. Translation: CASSLSTGGWAQETQYF. The V and J genes are TRBV7-7 and TRBJ2-5, with 10 bases identical to TRBD1. From germline, CDR1 is SSHAT and CDR2 FNYEAQ (reference sequence). There are 17 residues in the CDR3.

The table lists this clone with a count of one. The chain uses TRBV27 and TRBJ2-5; 8 bases are shared with TRBD2. TRBJ2-7 matches the DNA end more closely, so the J call is doubtful. The CDR3 extends over 19 amino acids. CDR1 MNHEY and CDR2 SMNVEV come from the germline V gene (reference sequence). Written as DNA, the CDR3 is TGTGCCAGCAGTTCCTATAGCCTCCAACTAGCGGCAAGCTCCTACGAGCAGTACTTC. It codes for CASSSYSLQLAASSYEQYF.

The V gene is TRBV6-1, the J gene TRBJ2-3; 13 bases fit TRBD2. V lost 7 bases and J lost 3; bases outside the gene matches: 4. CDR3 length equals 15 residues. From germline, CDR1 is MNHNS and CDR2 SASEGT. This CDR3 reads CASIRLAGGTDTQYF. DNA for the CDR3: TGTGCCAGCATCCGACTAGCGGGAGGAACAGATACGCAGTATTTT.

Concerning this clone itself: A much bigger clone sits one base away, suggesting this may be a read error. Within the sample, other DNA sequences also encode this same CDR3. The J gene is TRBJ2-3, the V gene TRBV7-6; TRBD2 aligns across 7 bases. With 5 bases clipped from V and 8 bases from J, the junction kept 7 bases outside the gene matches. Per germline, CDR1 SGHVS and CDR2 FNYEAQ. This CDR3 has 13 residues. The CDR3, as DNA: TGTGCCAGCAGCCCGGGGGGTGGTAGTACGCAGTATTTT. It specifies CASSPGGGSTQYF.

The V gene is TRBV7-8, the J gene TRBJ2-7; maybe TRBD1 (5 bases). V dropped 1 base and J dropped 3 bases, with 10 bases sitting between them. The CDR3 loop spans 14 amino acids. Germline V lookup: CDR1 SGHVS, CDR2 FQNEAQ. Here the CDR3 reads CASSLGVRDYEQYF. The CDR3 DNA sequence: TGTGCCAGCAGCTTAGGAGTCAGGGACTACGAGCAGTACTTC. The full variable domain, its missing parts supplied by reference TRBV7-8 and TRBJ2-7, is GAGVSQSPRYKVAKRGQDVALRCDPISGHVSLFWYQQALGQGPEFLTYFQNEAQLDKSGLPSDRFFAERPEGSVSTLKIQRTQQEDSAVYLCASSLGVRDYEQYFGPGTRLTVT.